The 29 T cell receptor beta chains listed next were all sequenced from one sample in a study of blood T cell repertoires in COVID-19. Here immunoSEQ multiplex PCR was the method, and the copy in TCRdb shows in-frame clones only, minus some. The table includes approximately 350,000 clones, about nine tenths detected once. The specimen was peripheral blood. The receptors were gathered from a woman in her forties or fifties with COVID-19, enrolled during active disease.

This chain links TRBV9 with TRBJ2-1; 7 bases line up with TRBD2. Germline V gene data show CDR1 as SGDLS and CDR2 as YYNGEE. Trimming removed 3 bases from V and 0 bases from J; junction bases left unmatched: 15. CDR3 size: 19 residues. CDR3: CASSAPDKILAPSYNEQFF. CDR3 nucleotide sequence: TGTGCCAGCAGCGCCCCGGACAAAATACTAGCGCCCTCCTACAATGAGCAGTTCTTC.

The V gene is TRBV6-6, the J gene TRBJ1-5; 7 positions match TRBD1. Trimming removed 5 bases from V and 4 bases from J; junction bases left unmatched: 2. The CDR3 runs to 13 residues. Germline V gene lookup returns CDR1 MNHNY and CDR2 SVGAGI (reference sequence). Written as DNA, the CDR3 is TGTGCCAGCAGTCTACAGGGGAATCAGCCCCAGCATTTT. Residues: CASSLQGNQPQHF.

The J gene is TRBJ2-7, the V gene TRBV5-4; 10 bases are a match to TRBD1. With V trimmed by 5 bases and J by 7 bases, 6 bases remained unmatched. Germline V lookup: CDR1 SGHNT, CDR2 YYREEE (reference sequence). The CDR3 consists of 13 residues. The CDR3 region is CASRFGTGEEQYF. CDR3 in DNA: TGTGCCAGCAGATTCGGGACAGGGGAAGAGCAGTACTTC.

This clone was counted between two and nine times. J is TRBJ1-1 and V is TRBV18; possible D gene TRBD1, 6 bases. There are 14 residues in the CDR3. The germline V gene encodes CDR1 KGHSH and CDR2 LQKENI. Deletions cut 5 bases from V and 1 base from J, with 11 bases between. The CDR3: CASSIQGRNTEAFF. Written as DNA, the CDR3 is TGTGCCAGCTCAATCCAGGGGCGGAACACTGAAGCTTTCTTT.

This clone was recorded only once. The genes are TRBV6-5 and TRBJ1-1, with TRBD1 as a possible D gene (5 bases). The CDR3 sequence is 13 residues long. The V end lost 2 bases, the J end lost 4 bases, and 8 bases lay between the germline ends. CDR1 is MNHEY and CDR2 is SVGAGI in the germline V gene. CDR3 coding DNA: TGTGCCAGCAGTTACAGGGGAAGCACTGAAGCTTTCTTT. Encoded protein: CASSYRGSTEAFF.

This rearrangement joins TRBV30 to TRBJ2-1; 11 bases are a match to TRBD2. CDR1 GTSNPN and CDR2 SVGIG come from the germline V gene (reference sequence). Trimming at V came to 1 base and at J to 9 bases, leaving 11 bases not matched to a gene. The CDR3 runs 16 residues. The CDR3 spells CAWSAPLSGRASEQFF. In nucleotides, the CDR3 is TGTGCCTGGAGTGCCCCCCTTAGCGGGAGGGCTTCTGAGCAGTTCTTC.

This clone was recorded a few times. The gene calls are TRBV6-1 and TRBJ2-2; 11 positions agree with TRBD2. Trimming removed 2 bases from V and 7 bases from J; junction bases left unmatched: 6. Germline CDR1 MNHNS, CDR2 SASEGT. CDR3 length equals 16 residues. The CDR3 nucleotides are TGTGCCAGCAGTGAAATTCCTAGCGGGAGGAACGGGGAGCTGTTTTTT. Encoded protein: CASSEIPSGRNGELFF.

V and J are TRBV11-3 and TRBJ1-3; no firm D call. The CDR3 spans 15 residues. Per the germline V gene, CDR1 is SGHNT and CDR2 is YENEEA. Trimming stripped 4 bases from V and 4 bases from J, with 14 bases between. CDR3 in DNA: TGTGCCAGCAGCTGGGCCTCCGCTCCCGGAAACACCATATATTTT. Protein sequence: CASSWASAPGNTIYF.

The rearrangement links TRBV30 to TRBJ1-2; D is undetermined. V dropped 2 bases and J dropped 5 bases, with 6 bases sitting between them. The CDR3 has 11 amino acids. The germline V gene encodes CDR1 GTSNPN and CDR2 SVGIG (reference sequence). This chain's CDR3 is CAWSWEYGYTF. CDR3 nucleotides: TGTGCCTGGAGTTGGGAGTATGGCTACACCTTC.

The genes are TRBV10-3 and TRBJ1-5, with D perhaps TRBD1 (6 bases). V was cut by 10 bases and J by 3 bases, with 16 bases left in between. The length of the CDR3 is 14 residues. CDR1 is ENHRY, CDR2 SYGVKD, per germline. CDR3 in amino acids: CATRDQGTNQPQHF. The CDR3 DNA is TGTGCCACCCGGGACCAGGGGACCAATCAGCCCCAGCATTTT.

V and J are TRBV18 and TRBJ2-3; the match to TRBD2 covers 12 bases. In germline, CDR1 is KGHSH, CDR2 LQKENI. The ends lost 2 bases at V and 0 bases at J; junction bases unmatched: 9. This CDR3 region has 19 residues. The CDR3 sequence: CASSPSVGLAGISTDTQYF. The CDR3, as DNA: TGTGCCAGCTCACCATCAGTCGGACTAGCGGGGATTAGCACAGATACGCAGTATTTT.

CDR3 amino acids: CASSPGQGYQPQHF. The DNA for the CDR3 is TGTGCCAGCAGCCCGGGACAGGGCTATCAGCCCCAGCATTTT. This chain uses TRBV5-5 with TRBJ1-5; 9 nucleotides line up with TRBD1. The CDR3 is made up of 14 amino acids. Germline loops: CDR1 SGHKS, CDR2 YYEKEE (reference sequence). V was pared by 4 bases and J by 5 bases, with 4 bases of the junction left unmatched.

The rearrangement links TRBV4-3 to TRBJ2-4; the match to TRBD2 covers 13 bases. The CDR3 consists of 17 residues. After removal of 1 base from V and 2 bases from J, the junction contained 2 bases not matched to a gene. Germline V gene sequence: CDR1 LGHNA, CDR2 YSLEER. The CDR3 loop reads CASSQGGTSGTKNIQYF. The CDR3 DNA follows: TGCGCCAGCAGCCAAGGAGGGACTAGCGGGACCAAAAACATTCAGTACTTC.

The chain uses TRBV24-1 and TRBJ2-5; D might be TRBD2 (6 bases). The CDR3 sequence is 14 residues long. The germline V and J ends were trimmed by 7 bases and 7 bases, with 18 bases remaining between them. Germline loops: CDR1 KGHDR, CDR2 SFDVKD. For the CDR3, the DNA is TGTGCCACCAGAGAACCGGGAGCCCGAGGGACCCAGTACTTC. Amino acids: CATREPGARGTQYF.

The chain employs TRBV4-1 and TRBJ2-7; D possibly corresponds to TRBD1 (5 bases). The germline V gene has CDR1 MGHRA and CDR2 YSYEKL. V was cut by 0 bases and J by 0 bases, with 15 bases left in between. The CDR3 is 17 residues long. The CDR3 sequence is CASSQDRDSSVSYEQYF. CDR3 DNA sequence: TGCGCCAGCAGCCAAGACAGGGATTCGAGTGTCTCCTACGAGCAGTACTTC.

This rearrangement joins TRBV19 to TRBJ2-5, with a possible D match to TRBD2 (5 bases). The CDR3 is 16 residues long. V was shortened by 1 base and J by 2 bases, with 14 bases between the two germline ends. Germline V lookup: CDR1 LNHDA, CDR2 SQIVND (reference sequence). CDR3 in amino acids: CASSIGGAATQETQYF. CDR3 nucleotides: TGTGCCAGTAGTATAGGGGGAGCAGCAACACAAGAGACCCAGTACTTC.

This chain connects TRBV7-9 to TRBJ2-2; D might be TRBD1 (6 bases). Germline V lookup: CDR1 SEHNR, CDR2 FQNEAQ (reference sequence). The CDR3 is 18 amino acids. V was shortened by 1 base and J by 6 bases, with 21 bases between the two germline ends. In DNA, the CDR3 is TGTGCCAGCAGCTTAGAGGGGGTCGCGCGGGTGAAATCCGGGGAGCTGTTTTTT. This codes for CASSLEGVARVKSGELFF.

CDR3 protein: CASTADFTDTQYF. As DNA, the CDR3 is TGTGCCAGTACCGCAGATTTCACAGATACGCAGTATTTT. The rearrangement joins TRBV19 to TRBJ2-3; no reliable D call. CDR3 size: 13 residues. The V gene's germline CDR1 is LNHDA and CDR2 SQIVND (reference sequence). Trimming removed 7 bases at V and 2 bases at J, with 10 bases between.

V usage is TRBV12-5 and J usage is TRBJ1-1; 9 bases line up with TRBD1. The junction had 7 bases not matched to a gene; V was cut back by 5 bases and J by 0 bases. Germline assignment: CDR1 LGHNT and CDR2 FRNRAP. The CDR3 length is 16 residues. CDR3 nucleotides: TGTGCTAGTGGTCCGCCGGGACAGGGTTTGAACACTGAAGCTTTCTTT. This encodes CASGPPGQGLNTEAFF.

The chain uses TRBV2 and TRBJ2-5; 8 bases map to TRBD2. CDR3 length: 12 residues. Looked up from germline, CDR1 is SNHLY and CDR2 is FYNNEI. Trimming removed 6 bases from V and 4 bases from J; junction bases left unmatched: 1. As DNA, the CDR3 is TGTGCCAGCAGCCGGGGGGGAGAGACCCAGTACTTC. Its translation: CASSRGGETQYF. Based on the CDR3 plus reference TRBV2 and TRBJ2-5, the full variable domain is EPEVTQTPSHQVTQMGQEVILRCVPISNHLYFYWYRQILGQKVEFLVSFYNNEISEKSEIFDDQFSVERPDGSNFTLKIRSTKLEDSAMYFCASSRGGETQYFGPGTRLLVL.

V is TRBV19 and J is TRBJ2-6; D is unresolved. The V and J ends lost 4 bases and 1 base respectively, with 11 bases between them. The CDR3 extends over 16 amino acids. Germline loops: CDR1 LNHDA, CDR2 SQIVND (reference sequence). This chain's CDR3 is CASSTGPWSGANVLTF. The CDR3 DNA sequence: TGTGCCAGTAGTACGGGTCCGTGGTCTGGGGCCAACGTCCTGACTTTC. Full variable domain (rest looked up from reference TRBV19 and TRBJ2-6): DGGITQSPKYLFRKEGQNVTLSCEQNLNHDAMYWYRQDPGQGLRLIYYSQIVNDFQKGDIAEGYSVSREKKESFPLTVTSAQKNPTAFYLCASSTGPWSGANVLTFGAGSRLTVL.

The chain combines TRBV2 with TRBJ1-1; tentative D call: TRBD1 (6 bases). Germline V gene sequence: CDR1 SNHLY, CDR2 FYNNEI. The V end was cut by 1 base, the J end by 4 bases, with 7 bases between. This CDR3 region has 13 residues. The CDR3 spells CASSEEGVTEAFF. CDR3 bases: TGTGCCAGCAGTGAAGAGGGGGTCACTGAAGCTTTCTTT.

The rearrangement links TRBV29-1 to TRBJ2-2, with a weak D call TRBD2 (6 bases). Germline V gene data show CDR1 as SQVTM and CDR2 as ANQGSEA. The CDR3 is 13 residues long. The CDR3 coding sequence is TGCAGTGCCGCCGGGAGTAAGGCCGGGGAGCTGTTTTTT. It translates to CSAAGSKAGELFF.

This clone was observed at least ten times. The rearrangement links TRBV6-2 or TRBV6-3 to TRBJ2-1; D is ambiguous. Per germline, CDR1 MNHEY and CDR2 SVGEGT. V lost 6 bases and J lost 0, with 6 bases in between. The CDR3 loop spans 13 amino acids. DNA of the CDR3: TGTGCCAGCAGCTCCCTCTCCTACAATGAGCAGTTCTTC. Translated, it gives CASSSLSYNEQFF.

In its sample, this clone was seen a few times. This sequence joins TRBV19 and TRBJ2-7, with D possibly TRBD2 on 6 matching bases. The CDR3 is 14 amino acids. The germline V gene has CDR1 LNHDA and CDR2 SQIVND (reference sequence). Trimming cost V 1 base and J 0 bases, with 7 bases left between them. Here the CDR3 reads CASSIGGNSYEQYF. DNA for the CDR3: TGTGCCAGTAGTATAGGCGGGAACTCCTACGAGCAGTACTTC.

The chain's CDR3 is CASRTREDNEQFF. CDR3 sequence (DNA): TGTGCCAGCAGGACACGGGAGGACAATGAGCAGTTCTTC. This chain joins TRBV6-5 and TRBJ2-1; 7 positions agree with TRBD2. From germline, CDR1 is MNHEY and CDR2 SVGAGI. The length of the CDR3 is 13 residues. The V and J ends lost 6 bases and 5 bases, in that order; junction bases with no gene match: 4.

CDR3 bases: TGTGCCAGCAGCCAAGTACCCGGACTCCCCACAGATACGCAGTATTTT. It codes for CASSQVPGLPTDTQYF. The V call is TRBV3-1 (or the pseudogene TRBV3-2), the J call TRBJ2-3; D perhaps matches TRBD2 (5 bases). The germline gives CDR1 LGHDT, CDR2 YNNKEL (reference sequence). The CDR3 runs to 16 residues. Deletions cut 1 base from V and 2 bases from J, with 13 bases between.

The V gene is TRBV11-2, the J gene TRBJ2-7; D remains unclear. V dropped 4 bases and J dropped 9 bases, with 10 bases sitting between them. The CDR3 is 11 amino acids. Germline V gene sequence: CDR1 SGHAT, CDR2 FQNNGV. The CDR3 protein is CASSSGPVQYF. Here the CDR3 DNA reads TGTGCCAGCAGCTCCGGTCCGGTGCAGTACTTC. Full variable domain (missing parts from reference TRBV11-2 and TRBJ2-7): EAGVAQSPRYKIIEKRQSVAFWCNPISGHATLYWYQQILGQGPKLLIQFQNNGVVDDSQLPKDRFSAERLKGVDSTLKIQPAKLEDSAVYLCASSSGPVQYFGPGTRLTVT.

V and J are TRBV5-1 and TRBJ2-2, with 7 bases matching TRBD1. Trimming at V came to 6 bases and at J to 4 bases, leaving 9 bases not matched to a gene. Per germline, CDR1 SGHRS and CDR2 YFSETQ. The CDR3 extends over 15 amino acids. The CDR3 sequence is CASIGFSGGTGELFF. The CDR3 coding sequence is TGCGCCAGCATAGGCTTCTCAGGGGGCACCGGGGAGCTGTTTTTT.